The 6 T cell receptor beta chains below all came from one sample that was sequenced in a study of cytotoxic CD8 clonotypes in ibrutinib-treated CLL (dated by TCRdb to the early 2020s). The library relied on the immunoSEQ multiplex PCR assay. TCRdb obtained this table from immuneACCESS and retained in-frame rearrangements with V and J assigned. These tables miss some clones; where compared with another copy, unresolved V genes account for less than half of the shortfall, and the remainder is unexplained. The sample has about 45,000 clones on record, about 65% of them singletons. The ten largest clones represent 20% to 25% of the sample. The meaning of the sample's time point label: around 2 years on ibrutinib. The sample was PBMCs, taken after 24 months of ibrutinib treatment. All receptors come from a human donor with chronic lymphocytic leukemia.

The chain employs TRBV6-1 and TRBJ1-2; TRBD1 might be the D (5 bases). Trimming removed 2 bases at V and 0 bases at J, with 13 bases between. Germline V gene sequence: CDR1 MNHNS, CDR2 SASEGT. This CDR3 has 16 amino acids. As DNA, the CDR3 is TGTGCCAGCAGTGAATTTAGGAGGGACTCTAACTATGGCTACACCTTC. Protein: CASSEFRRDSNYGYTF.

This clone was seen only a few times. V and J are TRBV18 and TRBJ1-1, with TRBD1 identical over 10 bases. The germline V gene has CDR1 KGHSH and CDR2 LQKENI. J gave up 10 bases and V 7 bases, and 9 bases lay outside the gene matches. This CDR3 is built from 13 residues. CDR3 sequence reads: CASLRTGGLRAFF. CDR3 bases: TGTGCCAGCTTGCGGACAGGGGGGCTGAGAGCTTTCTTT.

This chain links TRBV5-5 with TRBJ2-7, with D possibly being TRBD2 (6 bases). Germline CDR1 and CDR2: SGHKS and YYEKEE (reference sequence). This CDR3 has 14 residues. V lost 8 bases to trimming and J lost 1 base, with 16 bases between them. The CDR3 nucleotides read TGTGCCAGTACCCACCGGGACTTGTCCTACGAGCAGTACTTC. This translates into CASTHRDLSYEQYF.

V gene TRBV2 combines with J gene TRBJ2-3; unclear D gene. Deletions cut 5 bases from V and 2 bases from J, with 5 bases between. The CDR3 runs 12 residues. From germline, CDR1 is SNHLY and CDR2 FYNNEI. CDR3 in DNA: TGTGCCAGCAGTAAGTCCACAGATACGCAGTATTTT. Translated: CASSKSTDTQYF.

The rearrangement joins TRBV5-1 to TRBJ1-1, with D perhaps matching TRBD1 (5 bases). The V and J ends lost 3 bases and 9 bases respectively, with 12 bases between them. This CDR3 has 12 residues. The germline gives CDR1 SGHRS, CDR2 YFSETQ. The CDR3 region has the DNA TGCGCCAGCAGCTCTTCAGGGCTGAAAGCTTTCTTT. The encoded protein is CASSSSGLKAFF.

The V and J genes are TRBV29-1 and TRBJ1-1, with unresolved D. From germline, CDR1 is SQVTM and CDR2 ANQGSEA. This CDR3 comprises 13 residues. Trimming removed 1 base from V and 8 bases from J, with 14 bases in between. The CDR3 DNA is TGCAGCGTTGAAGTGGGTCTGGGCCTCGAAGCTTTCTTT. Amino acid sequence: CSVEVGLGLEAFF.